This T cell receptor (beta chain) was sequenced for a study of radiotherapy plus CTLA-4 blockade in lung cancer. Study-wide context: In approximately 17% of patients, objective responses were seen; approximately 34% had disease control. Study-wide results and caveats: The authors reported that early blood T cell clone dynamics, with interferon-beta, best predicted response. Expansion of tumor-derived TCR clones was observed in blood after radiotherapy plus ipilimumab.

The CDR3 is made up of 16 amino acids. J was trimmed by 8 bases and V by 6 bases; bases with no gene match: 14. Germline V gene sequence: CDR1 LNHDA, CDR2 SQIVND (reference sequence). Some clones are missing from TCRdb's copy, which holds only in-frame ones; the method was immunoSEQ multiplex PCR. The sample carries tens of thousands of clones, 77% recorded once. Details on this clone: Antigen: not known.

The sequencing used peripheral blood, collected from a patient treated with radiotherapy plus ipilimumab. The V call is TRBV19, the J call TRBJ2-1, with 9 bases fitting TRBD2. The TCR was taken from a human donor with non-small cell lung cancer whose response to radiotherapy plus ipilimumab could not be evaluated. DNA of the CDR3: TGTGCCAGTAGCGAGCGTCTAGCGGGATCGGGAGATGAGCAGTTCTTC. Amino acid sequence: CASSERLAGSGDEQFF.